These 17 T cell receptor beta chains came from one sample sequenced in a study of control samples from healthy donors and cancer patients. Clones were read by immunoSEQ multiplex PCR, and TCRdb kept only the in-frame ones, dropping some. The sample holds about 95,000 clones; about 85% are singletons and the top ten take approximately 20%. The sample taken for sequencing was blood. The receptors come from a man aged 25 to 40 in good health.

The genes are TRBV3-1 (or the pseudogene TRBV3-2) and TRBJ2-1; the match to TRBD2 covers 11 bases. The CDR3 runs to 17 residues. Germline CDR1 and CDR2: LGHDT and YNNKEL (reference sequence). With 0 bases clipped from V and 4 bases from J, the junction kept 5 bases outside the gene matches. CDR3 region: CASSQEVLAGEYNEQFF. As DNA, the CDR3 is TGTGCCAGCAGCCAAGAAGTACTAGCGGGGGAGTACAATGAGCAGTTCTTC.

The chain employs TRBV10-1 and TRBJ2-3; D unresolved. Germline values: CDR1 WNHNN, CDR2 SYGVQD (reference sequence). Trimming removed 8 bases from V and 4 bases from J, with 13 bases in between. The CDR3 is 13 residues long. The CDR3 is CASYVEFADTQYF. CDR3 nucleotides: TGCGCCAGCTATGTCGAGTTCGCAGATACGCAGTATTTT.

This clone appeared a single time. This rearrangement joins TRBV6-5 to TRBJ2-2; TRBD1 matches 7 bases. This CDR3 has 13 residues. The germline CDR1 and CDR2 sequences are MNHEY and SVGAGI. Trimming at V came to 6 bases and at J to 6 bases, leaving 4 bases not matched to a gene. CDR3 residues: CASSATGPGELFF. The CDR3 DNA follows: TGTGCCAGCAGCGCGACAGGGCCCGGGGAGCTGTTTTTT.

For the CDR3, the DNA is TGTGCCAGCATCGACGGGGGTTTCCAGCCCCAGCATTTT. Its protein product is CASIDGGFQPQHF. This chain uses TRBV28 with TRBJ1-5; tentative D call: TRBD1 (5 bases). The CDR3 totals 13 residues. With 7 bases removed from V and 7 bases from J, the gap between germline ends came to 14 bases. Germline V gives CDR1 MDHEN, CDR2 SYDVKM.

The chain uses TRBV5-1 and TRBJ1-3; no firm D call. CDR1 and CDR2 from the germline V gene are SGHRS and YFSETQ. Trimming took off 5 bases at V and 4 bases at J, with 7 bases between the two ends. The CDR3 extends over 12 amino acids. The CDR3 DNA follows: TGCGCCAGCAGGGGAGGAGGAAACACCATATATTTT. Its translation: CASRGGGNTIYF.

This clone was seen only a few times. This rearrangement joins TRBV5-1 to TRBJ1-6; D not certain. The CDR3 extends over 14 amino acids. CDR1 is SGHRS, CDR2 YFSETQ, per germline. V shed 2 bases and J shed 5 bases, with 8 bases lying between them. The CDR3 nucleotides read TGCGCCAGCAGCTTTCAGAGCCATAATTCACCCCTCCACTTT. This gives the protein CASSFQSHNSPLHF.

The CDR3: CASSYGTGGLAFF. The CDR3 nucleotides are TGTGCCAGCAGTTACGGGACAGGGGGCTTAGCTTTCTTT. This chain links TRBV6-5 with TRBJ1-1, with 12 bases fitting TRBD1. Germline-derived CDR1 and CDR2 are MNHEY and SVGAGI. V was clipped by 2 bases and J by 10 bases; unmatched bases: 2. The CDR3 contains 13 residues.

The chain is built from TRBV11-2 and TRBJ2-3, with unresolved D. Deletions cut 1 base from V and 5 bases from J, with 1 base between. The CDR3 extends over 11 amino acids. CDR1 is SGHAT and CDR2 is FQNNGV in the germline V gene. The CDR3 reads CASSLVDTQYF. The CDR3 DNA sequence: TGTGCCAGCAGCTTAGTAGATACGCAGTATTTT.

This chain joins TRBV3-1 (or the pseudogene TRBV3-2) and TRBJ2-7; D is possibly TRBD2 (6 bases). The CDR3 runs to 18 residues. Germline V gene lookup returns CDR1 LGHDT and CDR2 YNNKEL (reference sequence). V lost 4 bases and J lost 4, with 26 bases in between. The CDR3 DNA reads TGTGCCAGCAGCCGAACCTCACCCGGGGGTTCAATGTCGTACGAGCAGTACTTC. Translating gives CASSRTSPGGSMSYEQYF.

The chain employs TRBV6-5 and TRBJ1-2; a weak D match, TRBD1 (5 bases). The V and J ends lost 6 bases and 4 bases respectively, with 9 bases between them. The CDR3 is 12 amino acids. Germline values: CDR1 MNHEY, CDR2 SVGAGI. CDR3 nucleotide sequence: TGTGCCAGCAGACAGGATACCTATGGCTACACCTTC. It specifies CASRQDTYGYTF.

This chain connects TRBV6-1 to TRBJ2-3; D possibly corresponds to TRBD2 (5 bases). Trimming took 2 bases from V and 7 from J, leaving 25 bases between them. This CDR3 is 18 amino acids long. Germline V gives CDR1 MNHNS, CDR2 SASEGT. This CDR3 is CASSENGVARVLIYTQYF. CDR3 coding DNA: TGTGCCAGCAGTGAAAACGGGGTGGCTCGAGTCCTTATTTATACGCAGTATTTT.

The V gene is TRBV14, the J gene TRBJ1-4; D is perhaps TRBD1 (5 bases). The CDR3 is 17 residues long. Germline lookup yields CDR1 SGHDN and CDR2 FVKESK. The ends were cut back, 0 bases at V and 7 bases at J, with 18 bases in the middle. The CDR3 sequence is CASSQDRGLTGGEKLFF. The CDR3 DNA reads TGTGCCAGCAGCCAAGATCGGGGACTCACCGGAGGTGAAAAACTGTTTTTT.

This chain links TRBV3-1 (or the pseudogene TRBV3-2) with TRBJ1-1; D uncertain. The CDR3 spans 13 residues. CDR1 and CDR2 from the germline V gene are LGHDT and YNNKEL (reference sequence). Trimming took off 1 base at V and 4 bases at J, with 7 bases between the two ends. DNA of the CDR3: TGTGCCAGCAGCCAAGGTAGAGGCACTGAAGCTTTCTTT. As protein: CASSQGRGTEAFF.

This sequence joins TRBV12-5 and TRBJ2-2, with no clear D. V lost 5 bases, J lost 3 bases, and 16 bases lay in between. This CDR3 contains 16 residues. The V gene's germline CDR1 is LGHNT and CDR2 FRNRAP. The CDR3 protein is CASGTDPARHTGELFF. Here the CDR3 DNA reads TGTGCTAGTGGTACGGACCCCGCGCGACACACCGGGGAGCTGTTTTTT.

The genes are TRBV5-1 and TRBJ1-1; D is uncertain. This CDR3 has 12 amino acids. V gave up 3 bases and J gave up 1 base, with 4 bases separating them. Per germline, CDR1 SGHRS and CDR2 YFSETQ. CDR3 nucleotides: TGCGCCAGCAGCTACAGGAACACTGAAGCTTTCTTT. Its protein is CASSYRNTEAFF.

The sample holds a few counts of this clone. The chain combines TRBV28 with TRBJ1-2; D remains unclear. CDR1 MDHEN and CDR2 SYDVKM come from the germline V gene. The CDR3 runs 15 residues. The V gene lost 9 bases and the J gene lost 2 bases, with 19 bases spanning the gap. The CDR3 is CASGRVGTSNYGYTF. The CDR3 bases are TGTGCCAGTGGACGGGTGGGCACCTCCAACTATGGCTACACCTTC.

The CDR3 reads CASSRTLQLSSGNTIYF. DNA for the CDR3: TGTGCCAGCTCGCGGACACTTCAACTGAGCTCTGGAAACACCATATATTTT. The chain uses TRBV18 and TRBJ1-3, with D tentatively TRBD1 (5 bases). The germline gives CDR1 KGHSH, CDR2 LQKENI. The CDR3 spans 17 residues. The V and J ends lost 6 bases and 0 bases respectively, with 18 bases between them.